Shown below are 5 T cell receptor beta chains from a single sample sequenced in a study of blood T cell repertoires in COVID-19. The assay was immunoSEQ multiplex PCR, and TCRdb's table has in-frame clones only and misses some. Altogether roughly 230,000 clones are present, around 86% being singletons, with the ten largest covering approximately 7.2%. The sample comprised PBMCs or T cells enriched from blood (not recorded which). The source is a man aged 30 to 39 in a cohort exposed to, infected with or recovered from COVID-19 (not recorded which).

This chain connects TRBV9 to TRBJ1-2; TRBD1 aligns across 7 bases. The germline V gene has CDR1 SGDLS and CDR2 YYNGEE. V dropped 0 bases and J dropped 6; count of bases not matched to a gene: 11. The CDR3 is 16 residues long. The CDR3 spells CASSVDRGREPNGYTF. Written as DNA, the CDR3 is TGTGCCAGCAGCGTAGACAGGGGCAGGGAACCCAATGGCTACACCTTC. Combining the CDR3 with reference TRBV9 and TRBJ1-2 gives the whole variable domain DSGVTQTPKHLITATGQRVTLRCSPRSGDLSVYWYQQSLDQGLQFLIQYYNGEERAKGNILERFSAQQFPDLHSELNLSSLELGDSALYFCASSVDRGREPNGYTFGSGTRLTVV.

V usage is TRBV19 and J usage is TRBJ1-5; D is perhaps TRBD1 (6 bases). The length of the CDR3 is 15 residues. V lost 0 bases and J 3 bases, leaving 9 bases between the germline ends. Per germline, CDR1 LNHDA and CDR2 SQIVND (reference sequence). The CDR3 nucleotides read TGTGCCAGTAGTATAGATTCAGGGGACAATCAGCCCCAGCATTTT. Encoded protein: CASSIDSGDNQPQHF.

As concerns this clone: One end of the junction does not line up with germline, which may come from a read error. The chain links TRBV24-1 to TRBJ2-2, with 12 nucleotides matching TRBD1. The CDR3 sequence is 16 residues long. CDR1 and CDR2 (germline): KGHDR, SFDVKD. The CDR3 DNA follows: TGTGTCACCAGTGACCGGGACAGGGGGCCTGTCGGGGAGCTGTTTTTT. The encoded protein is CVTSDRDRGPVGELFF.

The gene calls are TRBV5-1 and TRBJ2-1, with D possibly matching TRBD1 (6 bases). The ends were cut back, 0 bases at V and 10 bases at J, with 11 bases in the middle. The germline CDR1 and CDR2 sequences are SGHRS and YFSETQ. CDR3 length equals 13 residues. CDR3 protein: CASSLADGQEQFF. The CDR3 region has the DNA TGCGCCAGCAGCTTGGCGGACGGACAGGAGCAGTTCTTC.

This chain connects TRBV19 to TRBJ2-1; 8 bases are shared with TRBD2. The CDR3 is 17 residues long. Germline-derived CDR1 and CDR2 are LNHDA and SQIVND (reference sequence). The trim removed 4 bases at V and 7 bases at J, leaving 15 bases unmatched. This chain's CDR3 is CASSTPGVAGGGNEQFF. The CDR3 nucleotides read TGTGCCAGTAGTACCCCGGGGGTGGCGGGAGGCGGGAATGAGCAGTTCTTC.